The 22 T cell receptor beta chains given below trace back to one sample, sequenced in a study of blood T cell repertoires in COVID-19. This table comes from immunoSEQ multiplex PCR, and its TCRdb copy is limited to in-frame clones, with some not included. This table has around 250,000 clones, 85% to 90% appearing once. Sequencing was done on a sample of peripheral blood. These TCRs come from a woman aged 70-85 years with active or convalescent COVID-19.

This chain links TRBV7-2 with TRBJ1-2; TRBD1 matches 8 bases. The CDR3 runs 13 residues. V shed 4 bases, J shed 7 bases, and the junction held 5 bases outside the gene matches. CDR1 and CDR2 (germline): SGHTA, FQGNSA. The DNA for the CDR3 is TGTGCCAGCAGCTCGCAGGGGGCGTTTGGCTACACCTTC. As protein: CASSSQGAFGYTF.

The V gene is TRBV7-2, the J gene TRBJ1-1; a weak D match, TRBD1 (5 bases). V lost 2 bases, J lost 1 base, and 11 bases lay in between. Per the germline V gene, CDR1 is SGHTA and CDR2 is FQGNSA. The CDR3 consists of 15 residues. The CDR3 loop is CASSLSNRGNTEAFF. DNA of the CDR3: TGTGCCAGCAGCTTAAGTAATAGGGGGAACACTGAAGCTTTCTTT.

This chain links TRBV5-1 with TRBJ1-6; tentative D call: TRBD1 (5 bases). CDR1 and CDR2 (germline): SGHRS, YFSETQ. CDR3 length: 16 residues. With 4 bases removed from V and 14 bases from J, the gap between germline ends came to 25 bases. CDR3 sequence (DNA): TGCGCCAGCAGCGCCGGCGTTGACAGTATCGATGAGGCCCTCCACTTT. Amino acids: CASSAGVDSIDEALHF. The whole variable domain, filled in from reference TRBV5-1 and TRBJ1-6, reads KAGVTQTPRYLIKTRGQQVTLSCSPISGHRSVSWYQQTPGQGLQFLFEYFSETQRNKGNFPGRFSGRQFSNSRSEMNVSTLELGDSALYLCASSAGVDSIDEALHFGNGTRLTVT.

The V and J genes are TRBV6-2 or TRBV6-3 and TRBJ2-7; D gene uncertain. The V and J ends lost 4 bases and 2 bases respectively, with 18 bases between them. Germline V gene lookup returns CDR1 MNHEY and CDR2 SVGEGT. The CDR3 consists of 16 residues. The CDR3 loop reads CASSSIRPGSPYEQYF. Written as DNA, the CDR3 is TGTGCCAGCAGTTCAATTCGGCCCGGGTCACCCTACGAGCAGTACTTC.

The chain carries TRBV6-5 and TRBJ1-1; a weak D match, TRBD1 (5 bases). The length of the CDR3 is 15 residues. Trimming pared 5 bases from V and 3 bases from J, leaving 16 bases between. The germline V gene encodes CDR1 MNHEY and CDR2 SVGAGI. The DNA of the CDR3 is TGTGCCAGCAGTCCTTACGGGGGGAGGGACACTGAAGCTTTCTTT. It is translated as CASSPYGGRDTEAFF.

The chain is built from TRBV3-1 (or the pseudogene TRBV3-2) and TRBJ2-7; TRBD1 matches 8 bases. Looked up from germline, CDR1 is LGHDT and CDR2 is YNNKEL (reference sequence). V was pared by 3 bases and J by 7 bases, with 8 bases of the junction left unmatched. The length of the CDR3 is 14 residues. CDR3: CASSQLTGAGEQYF. CDR3 nucleotides: TGTGCCAGCAGCCAGCTGACAGGGGCGGGAGAGCAGTACTTC.

The chain is built from TRBV4-2 and TRBJ2-4; no reliable D call. The CDR3 sequence is 19 residues long. V lost 4 bases to trimming and J lost 1 base, with 23 bases between them. CDR1 and CDR2 (germline): LGHNA, YNFKEQ. CDR3 residues: CASSPHLGQERKAKNIQYF. CDR3 in DNA: TGTGCCAGCAGCCCGCATTTGGGCCAGGAAAGAAAGGCCAAAAACATTCAGTACTTC.

The rearrangement joins TRBV15 to TRBJ2-1; D is possibly TRBD2 (6 bases). Trimming pared 3 bases from V and 0 bases from J, leaving 9 bases between. There are 15 residues in the CDR3. From germline, CDR1 is LNHNV and CDR2 YYDKDF (reference sequence). The chain's CDR3 is CATSRRGASYNEQFF. CDR3 in DNA: TGTGCCACCAGCAGGCGGGGCGCCTCCTACAATGAGCAGTTCTTC.

This clone has a single count. The chain is built from TRBV6-5 and TRBJ1-5; TRBD1 matches 8 bases. V lost 7 bases and J lost 6; bases outside the gene matches: 8. This CDR3 is 14 amino acids long. From germline, CDR1 is MNHEY and CDR2 SVGAGI. CDR3 amino acids: CASTRGTGSQPQHF. CDR3 coding DNA: TGTGCCAGCACACGGGGGACAGGATCTCAGCCCCAGCATTTT.

The chain uses TRBV5-5 and TRBJ1-2, with TRBD1 matching 9 bases. This CDR3 is 16 amino acids long. The V segment lost 4 bases and the J segment 7 bases; nucleotides outside the gene matches: 14. Germline loops: CDR1 SGHKS, CDR2 YYEKEE (reference sequence). DNA of the CDR3: TGTGCCAGCAGCCCTCTCGGGACAGGGATATTGGTTGGCTACACCTTC. It codes for CASSPLGTGILVGYTF. The whole variable domain, filled in from reference TRBV5-5 and TRBJ1-2, reads DAGVTQSPTHLIKTRGQQVTLRCSPISGHKSVSWYQQVLGQGPQFIFQYYEKEERGRGNFPDRFSARQFPNYSSELNVNALLLGDSALYLCASSPLGTGILVGYTFGSGTRLTVV.

The genes are TRBV4-1 and TRBJ1-2, with TRBD1 matching over 7 bases. The CDR3 consists of 14 residues. Germline V gene lookup returns CDR1 MGHRA and CDR2 YSYEKL. The ends lost 0 bases at V and 8 bases at J; junction bases unmatched: 6. CDR3 region: CASSQDSGGYGYTF. The CDR3 coding sequence is TGCGCCAGCAGCCAAGATTCAGGGGGATACGGCTACACCTTC.

The J gene is TRBJ1-1, the V gene TRBV5-1, with D perhaps matching TRBD1 (6 bases). The germline V gene encodes CDR1 SGHRS and CDR2 YFSETQ. The CDR3 spans 14 residues. V lost 4 bases and J lost 4, with 14 bases in between. CDR3 nucleotides: TGCGCCAGCAGCGCTGTACAGGGCCCCACTGAAGCTTTCTTT. It translates to CASSAVQGPTEAFF.

This CDR3 reads CASSLDNRGGTDTQYF. CDR3 DNA sequence: TGCGCCAGCAGCTTGGATAACAGGGGGGGCACAGATACGCAGTATTTT. V gene TRBV5-1 combines with J gene TRBJ2-3, with 8 bases fitting TRBD1. J lost 1 base, V lost 0 bases, and 4 bases had no gene match. Germline CDR1 and CDR2: SGHRS and YFSETQ. CDR3 length equals 16 residues.

The table lists this clone with a count of one. The chain carries TRBV6-2 or TRBV6-3 and TRBJ1-4; 9 bases are shared with TRBD1. V trimming: 0 bases; J trimming: 8 bases; junction bases outside the gene matches: 4. CDR1 is MNHEY and CDR2 is SVGEGT in the germline V gene. The CDR3 loop spans 15 amino acids. Here the CDR3 DNA reads TGTGCCAGCAGTTACTCGACAGGGGGAAGCGAAAAACTGTTTTTT. Its translation is CASSYSTGGSEKLFF.

This chain links TRBV7-9 with TRBJ2-3; D is possibly TRBD1 (6 bases). Trimming cost V 3 bases and J 6 bases, with 13 bases left between them. The V gene's germline CDR1 is SEHNR and CDR2 FQNEAQ (reference sequence). CDR3 length: 14 amino acids. CDR3 in DNA: TGTGCCAGCAGCTTTCCCAGGGGACGGGATACGCAGTATTTT. Translation: CASSFPRGRDTQYF.

The V gene is TRBV2, the J gene TRBJ1-2; the D is unclear. V lost 1 base, J lost 0 bases, and 6 bases lay in between. This CDR3 region has 14 residues. CDR1 is SNHLY and CDR2 is FYNNEI in the germline V gene. The CDR3 DNA reads TGTGCCAGCAGTGAAGGCCAGGCTAACTATGGCTACACCTTC. This sequence encodes CASSEGQANYGYTF.

The rearrangement uses TRBV2 and TRBJ2-1; 8 bases are a match to TRBD2. The CDR3 is 15 amino acids. Germline V CDR1 and CDR2: SNHLY, FYNNEI. The junction had 13 bases not matched to a gene; V was cut back by 6 bases and J by 9 bases. CDR3 sequence reads: CASSVSSGATGEQFF. Written as DNA, the CDR3 is TGTGCCAGCAGCGTTAGTAGCGGGGCAACGGGTGAGCAGTTCTTC.

As DNA, the CDR3 is TGCGCCAGCAGCTTGGGCGGGTGGGGGGCCCAGCATTTT. Translated: CASSLGGWGAQHF. The chain employs TRBV5-1 and TRBJ1-5; TRBD1 might be the D (5 bases). Germline CDR1 reads SGHRS; CDR2 reads YFSETQ. Trimming removed 0 bases from V and 11 bases from J, with 12 bases in between. This CDR3 spans 13 amino acids.

V usage is TRBV12-3 or TRBV12-4 and J usage is TRBJ1-5; no definite D call. Trimming removed 3 bases from V and 6 bases from J, with 6 bases in between. The length of the CDR3 is 12 residues. CDR3 protein: CASSLGGQPQHF. The CDR3 DNA follows: TGTGCCAGCAGTTTGGGAGGTCAGCCCCAGCATTTT.

This clone was observed a single time. The chain carries TRBV19 and TRBJ2-2; 7 nucleotides agree with TRBD1. In germline, CDR1 is LNHDA, CDR2 SQIVND (reference sequence). V shed 9 bases, J shed 1 base, and the junction held 2 bases outside the gene matches. This CDR3 comprises 13 residues. In DNA, the CDR3 is TGTGCCAGCAGACAGGGGAACACCGGGGAGCTGTTTTTT. It yields the protein CASRQGNTGELFF.

This clone is labeled as medium-sized. Other DNA sequences from this sample encode an identical CDR3 as well. This chain uses TRBV4-3 with TRBJ1-4; 7 bases agree with TRBD1. Germline V lookup: CDR1 LGHNA, CDR2 YSLEER. V was pared by 0 bases and J by 8 bases, with 0 bases of the junction left unmatched. This CDR3 contains 13 residues. The CDR3 loop reads CASSQDRGEKLFF. CDR3 DNA sequence: TGCGCCAGCAGCCAAGACAGGGGGGAAAAACTGTTTTTT.

This rearrangement joins TRBV6-2 or TRBV6-3 to TRBJ2-5; D perhaps matches TRBD2 (6 bases). This CDR3 comprises 15 residues. Trimming took off 0 bases at V and 4 bases at J, with 12 bases between the two ends. Germline V lookup: CDR1 MNHEY, CDR2 SVGEGT. CDR3 bases: TGTGCCAGCAGTTACTCGGGGGGACGGGGAGAGACCCAGTACTTC. Protein product: CASSYSGGRGETQYF.